The sequence of this T cell receptor beta chain was determined in a study of cytomegalovirus exposure and HLA in healthy donors. Overall study findings and caveats: High specificity and sensitivity for cytomegalovirus status were reported for the classifier. The productive fraction for most TCR beta V segments was about 90% or about 30% in an earlier analysis.

Germline V gene lookup returns CDR1 ENHRY and CDR2 SYGVKD. CDR3 length equals 14 residues. V lost 11 bases and J lost 5; bases outside the gene matches: 12. Only a few counts were recorded for this clone. Its antigen remains unidentified. PCR employed 60 Vbeta and 13 Jbeta primers. Libraries were prepared by immunoSEQ multiplex PCR; TCRdb keeps only in-frame clonotypes and omits some of them. The profile shows some 130,000 clones, roughly 77% of them singletons. The chain carries TRBV10-3 and TRBJ2-1; 7 bases map to TRBD1. The sequence was collected from a man aged 25 to 40 in good health. Sequencing was done on a sample of PBMCs. The CDR3 region has the DNA TGTGCCGTTCAACGGGACAGCACCAACAATGAGCAGTTCTTC. Translated: CAVQRDSTNNEQFF.